The sequence of this T cell receptor beta chain was determined in a study of T cells in Graves' hyperthyroidism and ophthalmopathy. General study points: Most thyroid clonotypes expanded above 0.001 were also detected in blood.

From RNA transcripts, TCR beta CDR3 regions were amplified. Initially, a first-round RT-PCR of the TCR CDR3 employed the HTBI primer set. TCRdb recomputed calls from the multiplex PCR reads with MiXCR, one row per CDR3 protein. Among 250,000 to 300,000 distinct CDR3 sequences listed, roughly 15% were seen once. V was pared by 4 bases and J by 2 bases, with 5 bases of the junction left unmatched. There are 14 residues in the CDR3. Germline values: CDR1 SGHRS, CDR2 YFSETQ. Any patient presenting with uncontrolled infection, other autoimmune disease, pregnancy or lactation was left out. A word on this clonotype: Its antigen is undetermined.

This clonotype was obtained from a woman in her twenties or thirties with Graves' hyperthyroidism that later progressed to Graves' ophthalmopathy. Material: blood. This rearrangement joins TRBV5-1 to TRBJ1-2; TRBD1 agrees at 7 bases. Written as DNA, the CDR3 is TGCGCCAGCAGCGTACTGGACAGGAACTATGGCTACACCTTC. It codes for CASSVLDRNYGYTF.